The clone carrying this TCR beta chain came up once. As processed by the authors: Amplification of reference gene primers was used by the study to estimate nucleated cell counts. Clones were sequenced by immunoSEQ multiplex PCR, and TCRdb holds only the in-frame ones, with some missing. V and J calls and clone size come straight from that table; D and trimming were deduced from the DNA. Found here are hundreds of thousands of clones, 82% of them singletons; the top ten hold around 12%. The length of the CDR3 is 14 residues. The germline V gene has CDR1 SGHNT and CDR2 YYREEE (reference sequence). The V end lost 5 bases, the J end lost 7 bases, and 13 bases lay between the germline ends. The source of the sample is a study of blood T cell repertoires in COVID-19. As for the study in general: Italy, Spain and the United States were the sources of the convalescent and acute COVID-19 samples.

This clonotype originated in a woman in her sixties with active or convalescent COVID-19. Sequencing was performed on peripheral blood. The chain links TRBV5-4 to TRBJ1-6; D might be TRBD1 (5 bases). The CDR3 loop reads CASRNSGPNSPLHF. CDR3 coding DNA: TGTGCCAGCAGAAATTCAGGGCCCAATTCACCCCTCCACTTT. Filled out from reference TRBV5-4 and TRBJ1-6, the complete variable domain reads ETGVTQSPTHLIKTRGQQVTLRCSSQSGHNTVSWYQQALGQGPQFIFQYYREEENGRGNFPPRFSGLQFPNYSSELNVNALELDDSALYLCASRNSGPNSPLHFGNGTRLTVT.